This T cell receptor beta chain was observed in a study of CD8 T cells in Susac syndrome. This clonotype was recorded a few times. The CDR3 has 13 residues. Germline V gene sequence: CDR1 SQVTM, CDR2 ANQGSEA. Trimming took off 4 bases at V and 8 bases at J, with 14 bases between the two ends. RNA was extracted with the RNeasy kit, and a quantity of about 0.45 to 1 ug was reverse transcribed using random hexamers. One entry per CDR3 protein, called by TCRdb with MiXCR from the immunoSEQ multiplex PCR reads. This table has about 400,000 distinct CDR3 sequences, 85% to 90% appearing once. The genes are TRBV29-1 and TRBJ1-4, with a weak D call TRBD1 (5 bases). The TCR was taken from a human donor with multiple sclerosis. Sequenced sample: CD8+ T cells from PBMCs. CDR3 DNA: TGCAGCGTTGGGGGGGGAAGTACCGAAAAACTGTTTTTT. Residues: CSVGGGSTEKLFF.